This T cell receptor beta chain derives from a study of shared clonotypes between healthy human individuals. Trimming left V 6 bases short and J 1 base short, with 9 bases between. Germline V lookup: CDR1 LNHDA, CDR2 SQIVND (reference sequence). The CDR3 loop spans 13 amino acids. Authors' analysis steps: Owing to the provision of junction-only sequences devoid of quality scores by immunoSEQ, filtering differed. Using immunoSEQ multiplex PCR, the repertoire was profiled, and TCRdb retains in-frame clones only, with some absent. D and trimming come from the DNA, and the V and J calls and clone size come from that table. The sample has 950,000 to 1,200,000 clones; roughly 80% are singletons. A CD45RA+ naive subset and a CD45RA-negative memory subset were split from CD4+ cells.

The receptor's source is a man between 18 and 29 years old in good health. Some clones in this sample may be carry-over from other donors' samples. The V and J genes are TRBV19 and TRBJ1-1, with D tentatively TRBD1 (5 bases). Sequencing input: memory CD4+ T cells from PBMCs. Stated subset: CD45RA-negative fraction. The CDR3, as DNA: TGTGCCAGTAGCGACAGCGGGAACACTGAAGCTTTCTTT. Translated: CASSDSGNTEAFF.